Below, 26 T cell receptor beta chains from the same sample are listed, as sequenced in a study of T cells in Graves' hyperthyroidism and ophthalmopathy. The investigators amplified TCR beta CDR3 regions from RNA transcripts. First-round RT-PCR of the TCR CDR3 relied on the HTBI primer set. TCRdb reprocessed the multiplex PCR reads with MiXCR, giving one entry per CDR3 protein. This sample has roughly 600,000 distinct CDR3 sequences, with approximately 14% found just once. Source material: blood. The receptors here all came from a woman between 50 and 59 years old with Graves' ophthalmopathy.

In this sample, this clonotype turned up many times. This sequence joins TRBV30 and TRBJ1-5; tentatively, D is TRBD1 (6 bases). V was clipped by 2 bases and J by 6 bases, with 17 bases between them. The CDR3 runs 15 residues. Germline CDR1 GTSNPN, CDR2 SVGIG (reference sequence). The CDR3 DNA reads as TGTGCCTGGAGTAACGGGGGCAGTGATTCTCAGCCCCAGCATTTT. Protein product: CAWSNGGSDSQPQHF.

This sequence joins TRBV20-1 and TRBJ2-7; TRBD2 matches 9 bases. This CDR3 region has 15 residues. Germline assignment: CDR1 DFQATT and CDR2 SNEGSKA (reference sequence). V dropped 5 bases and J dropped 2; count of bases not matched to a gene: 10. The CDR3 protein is CSAQTVVAGAYEQYF. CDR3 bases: TGCAGTGCTCAGACAGTTGTAGCGGGAGCCTACGAGCAGTACTTC.

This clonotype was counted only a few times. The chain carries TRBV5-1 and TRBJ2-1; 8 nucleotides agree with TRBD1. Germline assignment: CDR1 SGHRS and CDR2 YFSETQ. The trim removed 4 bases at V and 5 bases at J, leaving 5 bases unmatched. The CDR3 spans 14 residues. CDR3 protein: CASSRDRFNNEQFF. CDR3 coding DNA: TGCGCCAGCAGCCGGGACAGGTTTAACAATGAGCAGTTCTTC.

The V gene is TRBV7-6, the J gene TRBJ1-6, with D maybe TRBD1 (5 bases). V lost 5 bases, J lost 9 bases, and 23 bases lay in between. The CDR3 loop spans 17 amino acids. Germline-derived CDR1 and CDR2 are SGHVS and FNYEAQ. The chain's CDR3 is CASSKRTLALCTSPLHF. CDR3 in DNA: TGTGCCAGCAGCAAAAGGACACTCGCGTTATGTACTTCACCCCTCCACTTT.

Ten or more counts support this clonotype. The CDR3 loop reads CASRSGPTYNEQFF. Here the CDR3 DNA reads TGTGCCAGCCGCTCGGGACCTACCTACAATGAGCAGTTCTTC. The chain combines TRBV28 with TRBJ2-1; D may match TRBD1 or TRBD2 (5 bases each). The CDR3 is made up of 14 amino acids. Germline V gene data show CDR1 as MDHEN and CDR2 as SYDVKM. The V and J ends lost 8 bases and 2 bases respectively, with 13 bases between them.

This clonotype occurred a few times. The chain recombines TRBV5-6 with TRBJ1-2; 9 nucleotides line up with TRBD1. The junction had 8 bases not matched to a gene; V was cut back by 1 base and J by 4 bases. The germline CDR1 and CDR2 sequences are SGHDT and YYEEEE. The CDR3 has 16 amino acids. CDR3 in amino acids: CASSLPGQGFSYGYTF. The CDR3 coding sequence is TGTGCCAGCAGCTTGCCGGGACAGGGTTTTAGCTATGGCTACACCTTC. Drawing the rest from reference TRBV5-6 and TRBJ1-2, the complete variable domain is DAGVTQSPTHLIKTRGQQVTLRCSPKSGHDTVSWYQQALGQGPQFIFQYYEEEERQRGNFPDRFSGHQFPNYSSELNVNALLLGDSALYLCASSLPGQGFSYGYTFGSGTRLTVV.

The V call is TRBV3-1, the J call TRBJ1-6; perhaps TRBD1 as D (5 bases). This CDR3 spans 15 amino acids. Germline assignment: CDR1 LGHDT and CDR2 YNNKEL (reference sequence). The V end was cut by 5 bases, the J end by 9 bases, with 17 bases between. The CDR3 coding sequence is TGTGCCAGCAGCGCAGGCTGGGACTTTCGTTCACCCCTCCACTTT. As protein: CASSAGWDFRSPLHF.

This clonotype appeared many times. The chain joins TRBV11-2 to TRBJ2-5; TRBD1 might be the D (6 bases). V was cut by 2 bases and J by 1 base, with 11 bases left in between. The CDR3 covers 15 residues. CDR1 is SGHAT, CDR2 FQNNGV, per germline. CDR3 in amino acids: CASSLRGTIQETQYF. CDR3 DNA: TGTGCCAGCAGCTTACGAGGGACAATCCAAGAGACCCAGTACTTC.

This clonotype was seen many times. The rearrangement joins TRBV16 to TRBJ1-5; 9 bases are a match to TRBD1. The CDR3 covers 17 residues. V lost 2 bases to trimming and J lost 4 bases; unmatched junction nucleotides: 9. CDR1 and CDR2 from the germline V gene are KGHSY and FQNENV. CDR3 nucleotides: TGTGCCAGCAGCCAAACCCGGACAGGGGATGGTAATCAGCCCCAGCATTTT. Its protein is CASSQTRTGDGNQPQHF.

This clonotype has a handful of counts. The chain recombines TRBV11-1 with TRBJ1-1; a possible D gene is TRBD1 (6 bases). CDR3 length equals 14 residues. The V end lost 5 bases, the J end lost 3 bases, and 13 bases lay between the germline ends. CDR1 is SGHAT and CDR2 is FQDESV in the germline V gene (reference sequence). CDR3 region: CASSIRGPDTEAFF. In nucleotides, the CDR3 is TGTGCCAGCAGCATCAGGGGTCCCGACACTGAAGCTTTCTTT.

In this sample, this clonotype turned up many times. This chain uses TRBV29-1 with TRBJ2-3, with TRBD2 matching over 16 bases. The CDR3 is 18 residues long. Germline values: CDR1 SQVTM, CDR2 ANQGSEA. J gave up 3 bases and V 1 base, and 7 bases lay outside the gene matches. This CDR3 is CSVEGPGLAGGHTDTQYF. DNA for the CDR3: TGCAGCGTTGAAGGGCCGGGACTAGCGGGAGGGCATACAGATACGCAGTATTTT.

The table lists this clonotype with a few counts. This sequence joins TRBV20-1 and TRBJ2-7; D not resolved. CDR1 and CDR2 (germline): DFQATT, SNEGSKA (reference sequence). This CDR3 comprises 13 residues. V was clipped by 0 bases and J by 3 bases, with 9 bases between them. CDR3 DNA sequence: TGCAGTGCTAGAGATCAGAAACTCTACGAGCAGTACTTC. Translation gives CSARDQKLYEQYF.

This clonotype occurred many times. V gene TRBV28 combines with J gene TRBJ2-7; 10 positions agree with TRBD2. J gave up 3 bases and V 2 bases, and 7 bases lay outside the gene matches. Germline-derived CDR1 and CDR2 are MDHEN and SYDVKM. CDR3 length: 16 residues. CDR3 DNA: TGTGCCAGCAGTTTAGTAGCGGGAGGCCTGGGCTACGAGCAGTACTTC. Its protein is CASSLVAGGLGYEQYF.

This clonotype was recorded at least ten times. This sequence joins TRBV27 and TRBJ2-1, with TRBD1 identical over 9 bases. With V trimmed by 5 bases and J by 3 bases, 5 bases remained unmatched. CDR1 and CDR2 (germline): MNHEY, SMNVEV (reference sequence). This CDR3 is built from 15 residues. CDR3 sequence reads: CASSETGGSYNEQFF. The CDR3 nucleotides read TGTGCCAGCAGTGAGACAGGGGGAAGCTACAATGAGCAGTTCTTC.

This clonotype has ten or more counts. DNA for the CDR3: TGCAGTGCTAGTTTCGATAATGAAAAACTGTTTTTT. Translating gives CSASFDNEKLFF. The rearrangement joins TRBV20-1 to TRBJ1-4; D not certain. V lost 3 bases and J 4 bases, leaving 6 bases between the germline ends. Germline V gene data show CDR1 as DFQATT and CDR2 as SNEGSKA (reference sequence). This CDR3 is 12 amino acids long.

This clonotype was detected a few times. CDR3 sequence: CSAPRGLAEFYEQFF. Written as DNA, the CDR3 is TGCAGTGCGCCCCGGGGGCTAGCCGAATTCTATGAGCAGTTCTTC. V usage is TRBV20-1 and J usage is TRBJ2-1; D may be TRBD1 or TRBD2 (6 bases each). Trimming left V 6 bases short and J 8 bases short, with 23 bases between. Germline CDR1 DFQATT, CDR2 SNEGSKA (reference sequence). The length of the CDR3 is 15 residues.

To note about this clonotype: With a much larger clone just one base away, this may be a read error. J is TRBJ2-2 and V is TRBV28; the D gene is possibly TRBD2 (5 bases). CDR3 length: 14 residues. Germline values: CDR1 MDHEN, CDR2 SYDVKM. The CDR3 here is CASFGRAFSGELLF. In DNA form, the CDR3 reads TGTGCCAGCTTTGGGCGCGCATTTTCCGGGGAGCTGCTTTTT.

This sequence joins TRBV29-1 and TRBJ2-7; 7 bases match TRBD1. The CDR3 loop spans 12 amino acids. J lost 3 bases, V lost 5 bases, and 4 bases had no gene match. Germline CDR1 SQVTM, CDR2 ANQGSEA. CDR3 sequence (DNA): TGCAGCGTTTGCGACAGGGTCTACGAGCAGTACTTC. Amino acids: CSVCDRVYEQYF.

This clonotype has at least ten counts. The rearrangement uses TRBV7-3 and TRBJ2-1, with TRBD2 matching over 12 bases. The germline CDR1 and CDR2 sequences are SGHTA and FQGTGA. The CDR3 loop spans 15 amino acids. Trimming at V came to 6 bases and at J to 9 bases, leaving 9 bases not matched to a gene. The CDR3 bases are TGTGCCAGCAGGACCGGGACTAGCGGGTGGGGTGAGCAGTTCTTC. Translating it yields CASRTGTSGWGEQFF.

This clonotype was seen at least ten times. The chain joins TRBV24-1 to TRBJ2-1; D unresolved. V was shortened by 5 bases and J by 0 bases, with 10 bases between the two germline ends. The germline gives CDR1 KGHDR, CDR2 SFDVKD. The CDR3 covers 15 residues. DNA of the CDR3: TGTGCCACCAGTGGCGGCCAGAGCTCCTACAATGAGCAGTTCTTC. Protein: CATSGGQSSYNEQFF.

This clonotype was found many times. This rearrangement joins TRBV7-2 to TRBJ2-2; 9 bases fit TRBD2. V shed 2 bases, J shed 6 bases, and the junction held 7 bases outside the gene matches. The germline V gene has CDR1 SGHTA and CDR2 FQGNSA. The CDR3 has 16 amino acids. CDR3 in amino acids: CASSLFSSGNSGELFF. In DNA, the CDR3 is TGTGCCAGCAGCTTATTCTCTAGCGGGAATTCCGGGGAGCTGTTTTTT.

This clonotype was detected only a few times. The CDR3: CASQRDRTNEKLFF. Here the CDR3 DNA reads TGTGCCAGCCAGCGGGACAGAACTAATGAAAAACTGTTTTTT. V and J are TRBV6-1 and TRBJ1-4; TRBD1 agrees at 7 bases. CDR1 and CDR2 (germline): MNHNS, SASEGT. This CDR3 is built from 14 residues. V lost 8 bases and J lost 1; bases outside the gene matches: 4.

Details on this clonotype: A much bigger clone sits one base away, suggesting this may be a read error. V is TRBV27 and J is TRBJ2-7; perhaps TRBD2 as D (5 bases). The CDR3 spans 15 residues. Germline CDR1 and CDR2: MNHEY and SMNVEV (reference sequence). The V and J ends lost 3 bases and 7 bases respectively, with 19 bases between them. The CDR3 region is CASSFLGSSVNEQYF. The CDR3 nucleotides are TGTGCCAGCAGTTTCCTTGGGAGTAGCGTCAATGAGCAGTACTTC.

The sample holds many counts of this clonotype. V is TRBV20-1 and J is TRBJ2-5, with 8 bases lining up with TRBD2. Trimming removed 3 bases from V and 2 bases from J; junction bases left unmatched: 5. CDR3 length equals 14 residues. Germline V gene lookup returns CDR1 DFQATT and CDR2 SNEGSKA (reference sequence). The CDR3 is CSASRLALQETQYF. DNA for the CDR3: TGCAGTGCTAGTAGACTAGCGCTTCAAGAGACCCAGTACTTC.

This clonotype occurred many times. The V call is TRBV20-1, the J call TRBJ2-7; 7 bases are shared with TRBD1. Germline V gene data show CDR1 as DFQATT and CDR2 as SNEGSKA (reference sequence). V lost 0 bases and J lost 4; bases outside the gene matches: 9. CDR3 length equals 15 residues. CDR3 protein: CSARDPGQSSYEQYF. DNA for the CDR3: TGCAGTGCTAGAGACCCGGGACAGTCTTCATACGAGCAGTACTTC.

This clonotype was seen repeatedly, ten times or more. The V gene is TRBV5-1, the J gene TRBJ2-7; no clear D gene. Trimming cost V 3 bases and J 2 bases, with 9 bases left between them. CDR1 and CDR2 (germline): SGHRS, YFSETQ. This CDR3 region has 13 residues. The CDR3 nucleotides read TGCGCCAGCAGCTATACGGATACCTACGAGCAGTACTTC. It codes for CASSYTDTYEQYF.